Reported below is one T cell receptor beta chain. The antigen is not known. Primers included in the PCR were 60 Vbeta and 13 Jbeta primers. The assay was immunoSEQ multiplex PCR, and TCRdb's table has in-frame clones only and misses some. The table records about 180,000 clones, over 60% of them present only once. This record belongs to a study of cytomegalovirus exposure and HLA in healthy donors. Study findings and constraints: Later on, a genetic analysis was performed. It linked a missense variant in DCLRE1C with V- and J-gene trimming of TCR beta. Earlier analysis yielded a pattern in which most TCR beta V segments were productive about 90% or about 30% of the time. It was confirmed in vitro that a few of the CMV-associated chains were specific for CMV antigens.

This CDR3 has 15 residues. V was cut by 2 bases and J by 2 bases, with 7 bases left in between. Germline CDR1 reads MDHEN; CDR2 reads SYDVKM. This receptor was obtained from a man aged 18 to 30 in good health and CMV-seronegative. The chain uses TRBV28 and TRBJ2-6; tentatively, D is TRBD2 (5 bases). The sample taken for sequencing was PBMCs. The CDR3 is CASSLGGPGANVLTF. CDR3 nucleotide sequence: TGTGCCAGCAGTTTAGGAGGACCTGGGGCCAACGTCCTGACTTTC.